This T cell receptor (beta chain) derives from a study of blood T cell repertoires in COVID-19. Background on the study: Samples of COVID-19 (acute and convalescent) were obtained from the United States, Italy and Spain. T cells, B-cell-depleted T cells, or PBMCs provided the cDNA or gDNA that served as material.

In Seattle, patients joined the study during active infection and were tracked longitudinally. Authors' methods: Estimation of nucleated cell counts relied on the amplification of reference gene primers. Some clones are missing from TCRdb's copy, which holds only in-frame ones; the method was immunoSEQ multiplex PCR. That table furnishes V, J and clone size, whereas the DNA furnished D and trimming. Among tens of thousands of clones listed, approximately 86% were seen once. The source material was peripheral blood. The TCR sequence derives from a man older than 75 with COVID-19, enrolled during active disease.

In DNA form, the CDR3 reads TGCAGCGTTACCAGGGGCCCCTACGAGCAGTACTTC. It codes for CSVTRGPYEQYF. This sequence joins TRBV29-1 and TRBJ2-7, with D maybe TRBD1 (6 bases). Germline assignment: CDR1 SQVTM and CDR2 ANQGSEA. This CDR3 region has 12 residues. V was pared by 5 bases and J by 2 bases, with 10 bases between.